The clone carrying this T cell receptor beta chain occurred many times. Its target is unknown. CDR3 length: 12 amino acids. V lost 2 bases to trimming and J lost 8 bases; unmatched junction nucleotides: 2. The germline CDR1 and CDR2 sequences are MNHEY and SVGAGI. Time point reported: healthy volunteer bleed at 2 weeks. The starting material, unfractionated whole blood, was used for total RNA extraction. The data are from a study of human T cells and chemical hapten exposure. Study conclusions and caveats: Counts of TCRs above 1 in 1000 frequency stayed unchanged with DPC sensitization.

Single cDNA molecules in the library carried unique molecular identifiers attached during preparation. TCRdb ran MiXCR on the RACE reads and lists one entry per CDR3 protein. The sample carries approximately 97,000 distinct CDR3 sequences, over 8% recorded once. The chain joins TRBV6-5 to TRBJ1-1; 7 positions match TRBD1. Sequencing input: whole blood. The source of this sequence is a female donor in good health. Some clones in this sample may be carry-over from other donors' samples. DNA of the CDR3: TGTGCCAGCAGTTACGGGACAGCCGAAGCTTTCTTT. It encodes CASSYGTAEAFF.